Following are 10 T cell receptor beta chains from one sample sequenced in a study of blood T cells in healthy people across ages (dated by TCRdb to about 2015). The library relied on 5' RACE. The data were produced on an Illumina HiSeq 2500. A second PCR of about 7 to 12 cycles was run with a J-beta primer mix and a sample-barcoded 5' primer. The public sequencing data were trimmed at Q25 with fastp and processed into clonotypes with MiXCR by TCRdb, which kept only in-frame beta chains. Records with the same CDR3 protein are collapsed into one entry carrying the most frequent genes and DNA. The sample yields about 780,000 distinct CDR3 sequences; 46% were counted once. Of the sample, 15% to 20% falls within the top ten clones. The sample taken for sequencing was blood. Receptor source: a man at least 80 years old in good health.

This clonotype was picked up a small number of times. The chain recombines TRBV6-4 with TRBJ2-6; D is possibly TRBD2 (6 bases). This CDR3 contains 15 residues. V shed 2 bases and J shed 2 bases, with 7 bases lying between them. Germline assignment: CDR1 MRHNA and CDR2 SNTAGT. The chain's CDR3 is CASSDGGTGANVLTF. The CDR3 DNA follows: TGTGCCAGCAGTGACGGGGGGACTGGGGCCAACGTCCTGACTTTC.

This clonotype has ten or more counts. This chain uses TRBV12-3 or TRBV12-4 with TRBJ2-1; 7 nucleotides align to TRBD2. The CDR3 covers 16 residues. The trim removed 9 bases at V and 4 bases at J, leaving 15 bases unmatched. Here the CDR3 reads CASHKGIGEGYNEQFF. The CDR3 region has the DNA TGTGCCAGTCACAAGGGGATAGGGGAGGGGTACAATGAGCAGTTCTTC.

The CDR3 loop reads CASSPSTWRLETQYF. The CDR3 DNA follows: TGTGCCAGCAGCCCATCGACCTGGCGGTTGGAGACCCAGTACTTC. V and J are TRBV3-1 and TRBJ2-7; D ambiguous. Near its end, the DNA agrees better with TRBJ2-5, so the J call may be wrong. The germline V gene has CDR1 LGHDT and CDR2 YNNKEL (reference sequence). CDR3 length: 15 amino acids.

The chain links TRBV18 to TRBJ1-2; 7 bases align to TRBD1. Per germline, CDR1 KGHSH and CDR2 LQKENI. J lost 4 bases, V lost 3 bases, and 17 bases had no gene match. The CDR3 length is 18 residues. CDR3 sequence (DNA): TGTGCCAGCTCACCCTATCTGTACACCGGGACAGAAGTCTATGGCTACACCTTC. It yields the protein CASSPYLYTGTEVYGYTF.

This CDR3 reads CASSFTGGSPLHF. The CDR3 coding sequence is TGTGCCAGCAGCTTCACAGGGGGCTCACCCCTCCACTTT. This sequence joins TRBV7-8 and TRBJ1-6, with 9 nucleotides matching TRBD1. The CDR3 has 13 amino acids. The V gene end was trimmed by 3 bases and the J gene end by 10 bases; junction bases not matched to a gene: 1. CDR1 is SGHVS and CDR2 is FQNEAQ in the germline V gene.

CDR3: CASSESRMELGPVSINEQFF. The CDR3 nucleotides read TGCGCCAGCAGTGAGTCGAGGATGGAGTTGGGACCGGTATCAATCAATGAGCAGTTCTTC. This sequence joins TRBV10-1 and TRBJ2-1; D is perhaps TRBD1 or TRBD2 (5 bases each). CDR3 length: 20 residues. Germline loops: CDR1 WNHNN, CDR2 SYGVQD (reference sequence). Trimming removed 0 bases at V and 6 bases at J, with 27 bases between.

J is TRBJ2-2 and V is TRBV20-1; TRBD2 might be the D (5 bases). The germline V gene encodes CDR1 DFQATT and CDR2 SNEGSKA (reference sequence). This CDR3 has 15 amino acids. Trimming removed 3 bases at V and 6 bases at J, with 17 bases between. CDR3 in amino acids: CSARDLWDSAGELFF. The CDR3 region has the DNA TGCAGTGCTAGGGACTTGTGGGATTCGGCCGGGGAGCTGTTTTTT.

The table lists this clonotype with a few counts. The J gene is TRBJ2-7, the V gene TRBV9; D not certain. This CDR3 is built from 14 residues. In germline, CDR1 is SGDLS, CDR2 YYNGEE. Trimming shortened V by 2 bases and J by 7 bases, and 16 bases separated the two germline ends. CDR3 sequence reads: CASSVGPRIGEQYF. The CDR3 DNA follows: TGTGCCAGCAGCGTTGGACCCAGGATAGGGGAGCAGTACTTC.

The V call is TRBV3-1, the J call TRBJ2-1; 11 bases agree with TRBD2. The assigned J gene may be wrong: the sequence end matches TRBJ2-7 better. The germline gives CDR1 LGHDT, CDR2 YNNKEL (reference sequence). CDR3 length equals 16 residues. The CDR3 loop is CASSRTLAGVFNEQYF. The DNA of the CDR3 is TGTGCCAGCAGCCGCACACTAGCGGGAGTTTTCAATGAGCAGTACTTC.

The rearrangement uses TRBV20-1 and TRBJ2-2; D uncertain. V was pared by 3 bases and J by 4 bases, with 9 bases between. Germline assignment: CDR1 DFQATT and CDR2 SNEGSKA (reference sequence). The CDR3 extends over 13 amino acids. The CDR3 DNA is TGCAGTGCTAGGAAGCTGTTCACCGGGGAGCTGTTTTTT. The encoded protein is CSARKLFTGELFF.